The entry that follows covers one T cell receptor beta chain sequence. Germline V gene lookup returns CDR1 SSHAT and CDR2 FNYEAQ (reference sequence). V lost 5 bases to trimming and J lost 5 bases; unmatched junction nucleotides: 4. The CDR3 totals 13 residues. Assay: immunoSEQ multiplex PCR; the TCRdb copy retains only in-frame clones and omits some. The sample carries under 50,000 clones, roughly 87% recorded once. This entry comes from a study of T cell changes during pregnancy in multiple sclerosis. The TCR was taken from a female donor with multiple sclerosis, enrolled in a pregnancy study. The material sequenced was CD4+ T cells from peripheral blood mononuclear cells, taken after pregnancy. V gene TRBV7-7 combines with J gene TRBJ2-5; 8 bases are a match to TRBD2. CDR3 loop: CASSPPGGETQYF. DNA for the CDR3: TGTGCCAGCAGCCCCCCGGGGGGGGAGACCCAGTACTTC.